The 10 T cell receptor beta chains below were found in one sample sequenced in a study of Ad26.COV2.S vaccination and SARS-CoV-2 variants. Treatment indicated: around 19 received Ad26.COV2.S at low or high dose, single or two shots; 5 received placebo; per-sample allocation not given. Sampling occurred on day 63 after the first vaccine or placebo injection. TCRdb keeps only in-frame clones here, not all; method: immunoSEQ multiplex PCR. The sample records around 340,000 clones, approximately 90% being singletons. The sample here was peripheral blood, taken in a trial of Ad26.COV2.S vaccine versus placebo. These receptor sequences come from a person aged 18-65 years who received the Ad26.COV2.S COVID-19 vaccine or a placebo.

This clone was seen a single time. V gene TRBV6-6 combines with J gene TRBJ1-1; D is perhaps TRBD1 (5 bases). Per germline, CDR1 MNHNY and CDR2 SVGAGI (reference sequence). With 2 bases removed from V and 0 bases from J, the gap between germline ends came to 13 bases. CDR3 length: 16 residues. CDR3: CASSYDTKDMNTEAFF. The CDR3 nucleotides are TGTGCCAGCAGTTACGATACGAAGGACATGAACACTGAAGCTTTCTTT.

The chain uses TRBV6-2 or TRBV6-3 and TRBJ1-6, with D hard to call. This CDR3 contains 12 residues. The germline V gene encodes CDR1 MNHEY and CDR2 SVGEGT. Trimming cost V 2 bases and J 7 bases, with 3 bases left between them. CDR3 protein: CASSYGNSPLHF. Here the CDR3 DNA reads TGTGCCAGCAGTTACGGAAATTCACCCCTCCACTTT.

Turning to this clone: A read error may account for a junction end that differs from germline. This chain connects TRBV19 to TRBJ2-7, with 8 bases aligning to TRBD1. The CDR3 length is 13 residues. Germline lookup yields CDR1 LNHDA and CDR2 SQIVND (reference sequence). The CDR3 reads CASSMRTGYEQYF. Written as DNA, the CDR3 is TGTGCCAGCAGTATGCGGACAGGGTACGAGCAGTACTTC.

V usage is TRBV6-5 and J usage is TRBJ1-2; no reliable D call. The germline V and J ends were trimmed by 0 bases and 5 bases, with 10 bases remaining between them. Germline V gene lookup returns CDR1 MNHEY and CDR2 SVGAGI. The CDR3 length is 14 residues. Here the CDR3 DNA reads TGTGCCAGCAGTTACTCGGCAGAAAAATATGGCTACACCTTC. Translating gives CASSYSAEKYGYTF.

This sequence joins TRBV5-1 and TRBJ2-1; TRBD1 matches 10 bases. V gave up 0 bases and J gave up 7 bases; unmatched junction bases: 7. From germline, CDR1 is SGHRS and CDR2 YFSETQ. There are 16 residues in the CDR3. In nucleotides, the CDR3 is TGCGCCAGCAGCTTGGCCCCCGGGACAGGGGTTAATGAGCAGTTCTTC. Translated: CASSLAPGTGVNEQFF.

This chain's CDR3 is CASSQAGDSYEQYF. CDR3 DNA: TGTGCCAGCAGCCAAGCAGGGGACTCCTACGAGCAGTACTTC. V is TRBV3-1 (or the pseudogene TRBV3-2) and J is TRBJ2-7; D perhaps matches TRBD1 (6 bases). CDR1 is LGHDT, CDR2 YNNKEL, per germline (reference sequence). CDR3 length equals 14 residues. The V end lost 1 base, the J end lost 0 bases, and 7 bases lay between the germline ends.

V usage is TRBV29-1 and J usage is TRBJ2-1; weak D call: TRBD1 (5 bases). Germline CDR1 is SQVTM and CDR2 is ANQGSEA. Trimming took off 2 bases at V and 4 bases at J, with 6 bases between the two ends. CDR3 size: 12 residues. CDR3 sequence: CSVERTYNEQFF. Here the CDR3 DNA reads TGCAGCGTTGAAAGGACATACAATGAGCAGTTCTTC.

The chain uses TRBV19 and TRBJ2-5, with 7 bases identical to TRBD1. Per the germline V gene, CDR1 is LNHDA and CDR2 is SQIVND (reference sequence). With V trimmed by 5 bases and J by 5 bases, 14 bases remained unmatched. This CDR3 contains 16 residues. The CDR3 DNA reads TGTGCCAGTAGTCGAGGGACAGTCGGGTCAATGGAGACCCAGTACTTC. Protein product: CASSRGTVGSMETQYF.

This clone was counted once. This chain joins TRBV1 and TRBJ1-4. TRBV1 is recorded as a pseudogene. The CDR3 is 15 residues long. The CDR3 spells CTSSQDGETGEKLFF. Written as DNA, the CDR3 is TGCACCAGCAGCCAAGATGGGGAAACCGGTGAAAAACTGTTTTTT.

CDR3 residues: CASREGLYNEQFF. CDR3 sequence (DNA): TGTGCCAGCCGGGAGGGCCTCTACAATGAGCAGTTCTTC. The rearrangement links TRBV12-3 or TRBV12-4 to TRBJ2-1; 8 bases align to TRBD2. CDR3 length: 13 residues. Trimming at V came to 8 bases and at J to 3 bases, leaving 3 bases not matched to a gene.